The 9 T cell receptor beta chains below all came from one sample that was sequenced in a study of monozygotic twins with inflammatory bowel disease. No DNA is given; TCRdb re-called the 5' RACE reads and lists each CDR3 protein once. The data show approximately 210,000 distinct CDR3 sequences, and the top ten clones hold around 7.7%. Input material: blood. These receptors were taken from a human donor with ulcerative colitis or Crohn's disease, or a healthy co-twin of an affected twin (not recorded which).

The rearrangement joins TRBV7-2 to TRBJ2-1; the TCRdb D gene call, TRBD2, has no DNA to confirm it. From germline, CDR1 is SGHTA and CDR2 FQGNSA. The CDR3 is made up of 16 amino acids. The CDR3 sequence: CASISAAGGPYNEQFF.

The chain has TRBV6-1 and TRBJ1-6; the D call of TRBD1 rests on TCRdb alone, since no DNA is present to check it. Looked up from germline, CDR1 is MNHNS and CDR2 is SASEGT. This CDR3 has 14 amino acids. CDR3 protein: CASSRQGGNSPLHF.

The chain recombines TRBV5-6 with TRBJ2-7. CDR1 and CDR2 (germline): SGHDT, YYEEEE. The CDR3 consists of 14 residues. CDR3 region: CASSAGQGSYEQYF.

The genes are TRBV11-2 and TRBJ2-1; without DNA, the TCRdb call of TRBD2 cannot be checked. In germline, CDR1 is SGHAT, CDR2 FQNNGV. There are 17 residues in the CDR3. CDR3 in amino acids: CASSSPGTSGGAREQFF.

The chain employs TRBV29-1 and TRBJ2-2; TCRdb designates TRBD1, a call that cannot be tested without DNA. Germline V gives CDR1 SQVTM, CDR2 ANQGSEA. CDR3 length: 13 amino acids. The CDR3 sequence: CSAGQGSTGELFF.

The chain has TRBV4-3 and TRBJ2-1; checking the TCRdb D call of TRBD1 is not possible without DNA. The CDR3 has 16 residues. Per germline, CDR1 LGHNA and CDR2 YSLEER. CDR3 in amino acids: CASSPVGLLEYNEQFF.

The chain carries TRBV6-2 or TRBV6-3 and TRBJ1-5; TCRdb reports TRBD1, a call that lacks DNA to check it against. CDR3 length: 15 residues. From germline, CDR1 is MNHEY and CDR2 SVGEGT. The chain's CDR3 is CASTRRGVSYQPQHF.

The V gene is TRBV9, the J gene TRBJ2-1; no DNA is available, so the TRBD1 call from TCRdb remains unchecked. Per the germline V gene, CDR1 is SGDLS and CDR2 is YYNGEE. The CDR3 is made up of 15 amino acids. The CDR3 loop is CASSVGAGADNEQFF.

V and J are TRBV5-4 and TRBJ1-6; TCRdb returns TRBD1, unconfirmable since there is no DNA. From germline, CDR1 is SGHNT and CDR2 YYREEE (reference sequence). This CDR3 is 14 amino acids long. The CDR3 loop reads CASTRGLDNSPLHF.